Below, 7 T cell receptor beta chains from the same sample are listed, as sequenced in a study of tumor and adjacent non-tumor tissue in lung cancer (dated by TCRdb to the late 2010s). RNA was isolated from bulk, unsorted tissue, and RNA quality was assessed with a NanoDrop ND-1000 and an Agilent 2100. For the normal lung samples, distant non-tumor tissue was collected more than 3 cm away from the tumor edge. Library prep was done by multiplex PCR. TCRdb names Illumina HiSeq 2500 as the instrument used. TCRbeta libraries were constructed through three rounds of nested PCR with primers (Table S4) according to protocols modified from ARM-PCR. TCRdb redid the processing of the public reads, applying fastp at Q25 and MiXCR, and retained in-frame beta chains. Records with the same CDR3 protein are collapsed into one entry carrying the most frequent genes and DNA. In all, the sample holds 60,000 to 85,000 distinct CDR3 sequences, and over 65% of those were seen once. Around 38% of the sample comes from the top ten.

Material for sequencing was distant non-tumor lung tissue. Source of these receptors: a man between 70 and 80 years old with non-small cell lung cancer.

With regard to this clonotype: This could be a read error, since a much larger clone is one nucleotide away. This chain links TRBV5-1 with TRBJ2-5; 7 positions match TRBD2. The CDR3 totals 13 residues. The V gene's germline CDR1 is SGHRS and CDR2 YFSETQ. The CDR3 loop reads CATYRAGSETQHF. The CDR3 region has the DNA TGCGCCACCTATAGAGCGGGGTCGGAGACCCAGCACTTC.

As to this clonotype: At one of its ends the junction is not consistent with the germline gene, which may arise from a read error. This rearrangement joins TRBV12-3 or TRBV12-4 to TRBJ2-7; no definite D call. The CDR3 has 11 amino acids. Here the CDR3 DNA reads TGCGCCAGCACTTCTGTTGCGGAGCAGTACTTC. Translation gives CASTSVAEQYF.

On this clonotype: The junction departs from germline at one end; a sequencing error may be responsible. The chain recombines TRBV28 with TRBJ1-4; D is uncertain. Germline CDR1 is MDHEN and CDR2 is SYDVKM. The CDR3 contains 14 residues. The CDR3 coding sequence is TGTGCCAGCAGTTTAAGGCACCCACATGAAAAACCGTTTTTT. It encodes CASSLRHPHEKPFF.

In this sample, this clonotype turned up once. One junction end does not reproduce the germline sequence, and a read error may be involved. V gene TRBV4-1 combines with J gene TRBJ1-4, with a tentative D call TRBD1 (6 bases). Germline V gene data show CDR1 as MGHRA and CDR2 as YSYEKL. The CDR3 extends over 15 amino acids. In nucleotides, the CDR3 is TGCACCAGCAGACGGGACAAAATAACTAATGAAAAACTGTTTTTT. As protein: CTSRRDKITNEKLFF.

As for this clonotype: Germline and junction disagree at one end, which may indicate a read error. The V and J genes are TRBV10-3 and TRBJ1-1; possible D gene TRBD1, 6 bases. The CDR3 runs 15 residues. Germline CDR1 is ENHRY and CDR2 is SYGVKD. The CDR3 sequence is CAISEPQGHVIETFF. The CDR3 DNA is TGTGCCATCAGTGAGCCTCAGGGGCACGTCATTGAAACTTTCTTT.

About this clonotype itself: Relative to the germline gene, one junction end is altered; a read error may explain this. V is TRBV6-6 and J is TRBJ2-3; D is undetermined. CDR1 is MNHNY, CDR2 SVGAGI, per germline (reference sequence). This CDR3 has 13 amino acids. The CDR3 region is CTSSYSLEDTQYF. CDR3 sequence (DNA): TGTACCAGCAGTTACTCGCTTGAAGATACGCAGTATTTT.

Notes on this clonotype: This sequence may be a read error, since a much larger clone differs from it by one base. The chain uses TRBV5-4 and TRBJ2-7; 7 bases fit TRBD1. CDR1 and CDR2 from the germline V gene are SGHNT and YYREEE (reference sequence). The CDR3 covers 13 residues. The CDR3 is CTSERQGGDEQYF. CDR3 in DNA: TGTACCAGCGAACGACAGGGCGGCGACGAGCAGTACTTC.